These 21 T cell receptor beta chains came from one sample sequenced in a study of vaccination and CD4 T cells after COVID-19. Treatment noted: approximately nine-day PBMC culture with coronavirus spike peptide pools or control peptides (ViraFEST assay). Their antigens remain unidentified. With the Oncomine TCR Beta short-read assay, DNA from cultured CD4+ T cells was sequenced. One entry per CDR3 protein, called by TCRdb with MiXCR from the PCR reads. There are roughly 18,000 distinct CDR3 sequences in the sample; about three fifths occur only once, and roughly 7.9% lies in the top ten. Sequencing was carried out using CD4+ T cells from blood, cultured in vitro. All receptors derive from a human donor who had recovered from COVID-19.

The V and J genes are TRBV24-1 and TRBJ2-1; TRBD2 matches 11 bases. This CDR3 spans 15 amino acids. Trimming took 3 bases from V and 8 from J; bases not matched to a gene: 5. From germline, CDR1 is KGHDR and CDR2 SFDVKD. For the CDR3, the DNA is TGTGCCACCAGTGATCCCTGGGGACTAGCGGATGAGCAGTTCTTC. As protein: CATSDPWGLADEQFF.

The CDR3 is CSARDQSGGRDEQFF. CDR3 coding DNA: TGCAGTGCTAGAGATCAGTCAGGGGGGAGAGATGAGCAGTTCTTC. This chain uses TRBV20-1 with TRBJ2-1; TRBD1 might be the D (7 bases). The CDR3 runs to 15 residues. Germline CDR1 DFQATT, CDR2 SNEGSKA (reference sequence). The V and J ends lost 0 bases and 8 bases respectively, with 17 bases between them.

V is TRBV28 and J is TRBJ1-6; no clear D gene. V lost 3 bases and J lost 0, with 15 bases in between. The CDR3 consists of 18 residues. Germline V lookup: CDR1 MDHEN, CDR2 SYDVKM. The CDR3 region is CASSFPSALSSYNSPLHF. The CDR3 DNA follows: TGTGCCAGCAGTTTCCCCAGCGCCCTGAGCTCCTATAATTCACCCCTCCACTTT.

CDR3 nucleotides: TGTGCCAGCAGGCGACAGGGGTCAACCTACGAGCAGTACTTC. Protein: CASRRQGSTYEQYF. The chain has TRBV27 and TRBJ2-7, with TRBD1 identical over 8 bases. V lost 6 bases and J lost 2; bases outside the gene matches: 6. This CDR3 has 14 amino acids. Germline CDR1 and CDR2: MNHEY and SMNVEV (reference sequence).

The genes are TRBV6-1 and TRBJ1-2, with a weak D call TRBD1 (5 bases). This CDR3 comprises 13 residues. Trimming stripped 4 bases from V and 7 bases from J, with 13 bases between. CDR1 is MNHNS, CDR2 SASEGT, per germline. The CDR3 nucleotides read TGTGCCAGCAGTGCCTGGGACGCCGGTGGCTACACCTTC. Translation: CASSAWDAGGYTF.

V is TRBV7-6 and J is TRBJ2-7; maybe TRBD2 (6 bases). Germline CDR1 reads SGHVS; CDR2 reads FNYEAQ. Trimming took 1 base from V and 2 from J, leaving 12 bases between them. CDR3 length equals 15 residues. CDR3 sequence (DNA): TGTGCCAGCAGCTTAGTGGCTAGCGAGCCCTACGAGCAGTACTTC. The encoded protein is CASSLVASEPYEQYF.

The rearrangement uses TRBV27 and TRBJ2-2; D gene uncertain. The CDR3 runs 13 residues. Germline CDR1 MNHEY, CDR2 SMNVEV (reference sequence). With 4 bases removed from V and 4 bases from J, the gap between germline ends came to 7 bases. The CDR3 loop is CASSSYSTGELFF. The CDR3 nucleotides read TGTGCCAGCAGTTCGTACAGCACCGGGGAGCTGTTTTTT.

This rearrangement joins TRBV4-2 to TRBJ1-5; D unresolved. The CDR3 sequence is 13 residues long. CDR1 and CDR2 from the germline V gene are LGHNA and YNFKEQ. Trimming stripped 1 base from V and 7 bases from J, with 8 bases between. The CDR3 coding sequence is TGTGCCAGCAGCCAAGGGAGCGAGCAGCCCCAGCATTTT. As protein: CASSQGSEQPQHF.

The rearrangement links TRBV2 to TRBJ1-5, with D possibly being TRBD1 (6 bases). Germline V gene data show CDR1 as SNHLY and CDR2 as FYNNEI. The CDR3 totals 13 residues. Trimming left V 7 bases short and J 0 bases short, with 7 bases between. The CDR3 coding sequence is TGTGCCAGCAAACAGGGTAGCAATCAGCCCCAGCATTTT. Translation gives CASKQGSNQPQHF.

This sequence joins TRBV10-3 and TRBJ2-5; no definite D call. Trimming shortened V by 1 base and J by 1 base, and 10 bases separated the two germline ends. Germline lookup yields CDR1 ENHRY and CDR2 SYGVKD. The CDR3 sequence is 15 residues long. The CDR3 loop reads CAISEFRESQETQYF. For the CDR3, the DNA is TGTGCCATCAGTGAGTTTCGAGAGTCCCAAGAGACCCAGTACTTC.

This clonotype came up a few times. The gene calls are TRBV2 and TRBJ2-5; 12 nucleotides align to TRBD2. Germline trimming cut 6 bases from V and 5 bases from J; bases unmatched to any gene: 7. The CDR3 totals 15 residues. In germline, CDR1 is SNHLY, CDR2 FYNNEI. CDR3 sequence (DNA): TGTGCCAGCAGCCATAGACTAGCGGGAGAGGAGACCCAGTACTTC. This encodes CASSHRLAGEETQYF.

V is TRBV6-2 or TRBV6-3 and J is TRBJ2-6; tentative D call: TRBD1 (6 bases). CDR1 and CDR2 (germline): MNHEY, SVGEGT. This CDR3 has 17 residues. The V gene lost 10 bases and the J gene lost 0 bases, with 19 bases spanning the gap. In DNA, the CDR3 is TGTGCCACAGGGGCTGCGGGTCCACTCTCTGGGGCCAACGTCCTGACTTTC. Amino acids: CATGAAGPLSGANVLTF.

The chain has TRBV7-2 and TRBJ2-4, with 7 bases that match TRBD1. The CDR3 runs to 12 residues. Germline CDR1 reads SGHTA; CDR2 reads FQGNSA. V lost 3 bases and J lost 9; bases outside the gene matches: 2. The CDR3 DNA reads as TGTGCCAGCAGCTTCAGGGGGAGCATTCAGTACTTC. Translation: CASSFRGSIQYF.

The rearrangement uses TRBV16 and TRBJ2-3; 8 nucleotides line up with TRBD2. The CDR3 length is 16 residues. Germline loops: CDR1 KGHSY, CDR2 FQNENV. Trimming took 4 bases from V and 7 from J; bases not matched to a gene: 13. CDR3 DNA sequence: TGTGCCAGCAGCCGGCCTGTTTGGCGGGAGGTGAATACGCAGTATTTT. Encoded protein: CASSRPVWREVNTQYF.

J is TRBJ2-2 and V is TRBV2; possibly TRBD1 for D (5 bases). The CDR3 runs 13 residues. Germline V gives CDR1 SNHLY, CDR2 FYNNEI. V dropped 5 bases and J dropped 3 bases, with 7 bases sitting between them. In DNA form, the CDR3 reads TGTGCCAGCAGTTTCAGGGACACCGGGGAGCTGTTTTTT. Amino acids: CASSFRDTGELFF.

This sequence joins TRBV6-1 and TRBJ1-2; no definite D call. The CDR3 has 11 residues. CDR1 is MNHNS, CDR2 SASEGT, per germline. V lost 4 bases and J lost 6, with 6 bases in between. The CDR3 sequence: CASSGPDGYTF. The CDR3 DNA is TGTGCCAGCAGTGGCCCCGATGGCTACACCTTC.

CDR3 sequence reads: CASSLGQGNYEQYF. The CDR3 region has the DNA TGCGCCAGCAGCTTAGGACAGGGGAACTACGAGCAGTACTTC. The chain has TRBV5-1 and TRBJ2-7, with TRBD1 identical over 9 bases. Losses at the gene ends were 2 bases for V and 3 bases for J; bases not matched to a gene: 3. The CDR3 sequence is 14 residues long. The germline gives CDR1 SGHRS, CDR2 YFSETQ.

The J gene is TRBJ1-6, the V gene TRBV28; TRBD1 matches at 8 bases. There are 18 residues in the CDR3. With V trimmed by 0 bases and J by 4 bases, 8 bases remained unmatched. Looked up from germline, CDR1 is MDHEN and CDR2 is SYDVKM. CDR3 in DNA: TGTGCCAGCAGTTTATGGCTTGACAGGGGCCGTTATAATTCACCCCTCCACTTT. Its protein is CASSLWLDRGRYNSPLHF.

The genes are TRBV10-1 and TRBJ2-3; D may correspond to TRBD1 or TRBD2 (5 bases each). V shed 6 bases and J shed 2 bases, with 9 bases lying between them. The CDR3 contains 13 residues. The germline gives CDR1 WNHNN, CDR2 SYGVQD (reference sequence). The CDR3 bases are TGCGCCAGCAGCCCGGGGCCCACAGATACGCAGTATTTT. Amino acids: CASSPGPTDTQYF.

This clonotype was seen a handful of times. This chain joins TRBV30 and TRBJ1-5; tentatively, D is TRBD1 (5 bases). The germline CDR1 and CDR2 sequences are GTSNPN and SVGIG (reference sequence). The V and J ends lost 0 bases and 7 bases respectively, with 13 bases between them. This CDR3 spans 14 amino acids. The chain's CDR3 is CAWSVRDGGQPQHF. The CDR3 DNA follows: TGTGCCTGGAGTGTACGGGACGGAGGGCAGCCCCAGCATTTT.

The chain uses TRBV30 and TRBJ2-1; D may be TRBD1 (6 bases). This CDR3 is 12 amino acids long. CDR1 is GTSNPN, CDR2 SVGIG, per germline (reference sequence). Trimming took off 8 bases at V and 5 bases at J, with 13 bases between the two ends. In DNA, the CDR3 is TGTGCCAGCGGACAGCCGGACAATGAGCAGTTCTTC. It encodes CASGQPDNEQFF.